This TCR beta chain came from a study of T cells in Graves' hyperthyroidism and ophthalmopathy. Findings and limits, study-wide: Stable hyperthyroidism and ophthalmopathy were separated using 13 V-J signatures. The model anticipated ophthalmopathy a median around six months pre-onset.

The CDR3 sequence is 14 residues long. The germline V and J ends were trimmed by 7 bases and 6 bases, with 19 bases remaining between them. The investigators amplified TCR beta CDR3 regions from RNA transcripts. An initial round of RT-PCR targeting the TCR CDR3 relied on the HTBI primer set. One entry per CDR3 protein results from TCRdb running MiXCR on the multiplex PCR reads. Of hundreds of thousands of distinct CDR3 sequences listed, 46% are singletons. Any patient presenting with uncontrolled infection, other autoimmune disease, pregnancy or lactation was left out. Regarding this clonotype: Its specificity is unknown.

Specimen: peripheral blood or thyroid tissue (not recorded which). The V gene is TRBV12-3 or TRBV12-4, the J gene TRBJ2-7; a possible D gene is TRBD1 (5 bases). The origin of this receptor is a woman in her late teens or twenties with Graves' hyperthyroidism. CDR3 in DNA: TGTGCCAGCATCACCGGACACTCCAGCCGCGAGCAGTACTTC. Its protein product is CASITGHSSREQYF.